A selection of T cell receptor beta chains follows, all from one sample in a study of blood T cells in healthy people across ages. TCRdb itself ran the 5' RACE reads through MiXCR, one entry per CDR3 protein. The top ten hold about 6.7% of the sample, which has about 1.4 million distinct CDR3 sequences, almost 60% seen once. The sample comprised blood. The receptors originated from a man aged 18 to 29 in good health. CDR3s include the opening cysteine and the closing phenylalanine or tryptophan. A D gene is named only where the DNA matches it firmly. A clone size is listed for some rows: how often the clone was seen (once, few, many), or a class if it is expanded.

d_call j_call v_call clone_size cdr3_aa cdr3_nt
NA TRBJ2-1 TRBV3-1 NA CASSQVVKSSYNEQFF TGTGCCAGCAGCCAAGTGGTCAAGAGCTCCTACAATGAGCAGTTCTTC
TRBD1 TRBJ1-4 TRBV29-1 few CSVPDRERHKLFF TGCAGCGTACCGGACAGGGAAAGGCATAAACTGTTTTTT
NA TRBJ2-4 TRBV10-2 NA CASSESLRQVLQPLAKNIQYF TGCGCCAGCAGTGAGTCTCTCAGGCAGGTCCTTCAACCTCTAGCGAAGAACATTCAGTACTTC
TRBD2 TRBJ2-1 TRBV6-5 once CASASVTSGYNEQFF TGTGCCAGCGCCAGTGTGACTAGCGGCTACAATGAGCAGTTCTTC
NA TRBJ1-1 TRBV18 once CASSPLPDNLGTEAFF TGTGCCAGCTCACCACTACCCGACAACCTGGGCACTGAAGCTTTCTTT
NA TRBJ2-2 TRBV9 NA CASSAPSDRMNTGELFF TGTGCCAGCAGCGCCCCCTCCGACAGGATGAACACCGGGGAGCTGTTTTTT
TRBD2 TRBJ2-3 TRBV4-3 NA CASSQERLGRGGQYF TGCGCCAGCAGCCAAGAAAGGCTTGGGCGCGGGGGGCAGTATTTT
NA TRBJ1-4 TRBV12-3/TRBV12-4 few CASSFLGGKEKLFF TGTGCCAGCAGTTTTCTCGGGGGAAAGGAAAAACTGTTTTTT
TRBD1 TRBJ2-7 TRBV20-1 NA CSAYRGQDEQYF TGCAGTGCTTACAGGGGGCAGGACGAGCAGTACTTC
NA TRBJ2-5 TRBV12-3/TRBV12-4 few CASSDAGTQETQYF TGTGCCAGCAGCGACGCAGGGACCCAAGAGACCCAGTACTTC
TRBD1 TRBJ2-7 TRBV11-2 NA CASSLAKFVDRGLYEQYF TGTGCCAGCAGCTTAGCAAAGTTCGTGGACAGGGGGCTGTACGAGCAGTACTTC